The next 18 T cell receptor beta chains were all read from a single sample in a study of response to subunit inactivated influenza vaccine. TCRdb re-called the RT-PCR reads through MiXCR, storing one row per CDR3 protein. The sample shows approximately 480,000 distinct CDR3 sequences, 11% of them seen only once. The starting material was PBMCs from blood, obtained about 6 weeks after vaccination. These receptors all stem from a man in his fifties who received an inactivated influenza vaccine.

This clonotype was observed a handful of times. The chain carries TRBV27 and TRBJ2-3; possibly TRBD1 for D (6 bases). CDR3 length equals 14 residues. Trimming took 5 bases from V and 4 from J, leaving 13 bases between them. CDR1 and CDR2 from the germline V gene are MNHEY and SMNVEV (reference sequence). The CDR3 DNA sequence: TGTGCCAGCAGTCCACAGGGTCCTTCAGATACGCAGTATTTT. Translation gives CASSPQGPSDTQYF.

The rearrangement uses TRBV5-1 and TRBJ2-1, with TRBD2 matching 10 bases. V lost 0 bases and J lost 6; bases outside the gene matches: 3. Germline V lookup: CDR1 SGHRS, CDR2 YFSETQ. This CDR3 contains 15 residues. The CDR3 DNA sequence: TGCGCCAGCAGCTTGGCTAGCGGGGGATTCAATGAGCAGTTCTTC. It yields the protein CASSLASGGFNEQFF.

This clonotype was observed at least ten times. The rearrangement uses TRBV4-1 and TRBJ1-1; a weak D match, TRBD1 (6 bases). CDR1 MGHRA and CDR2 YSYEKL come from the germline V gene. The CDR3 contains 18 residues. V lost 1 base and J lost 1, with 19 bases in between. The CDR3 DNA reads TGCGCCAGCAGCCAAGCCTGGTTTTATACAGGGAAGAACACTGAAGCTTTCTTT. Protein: CASSQAWFYTGKNTEAFF.

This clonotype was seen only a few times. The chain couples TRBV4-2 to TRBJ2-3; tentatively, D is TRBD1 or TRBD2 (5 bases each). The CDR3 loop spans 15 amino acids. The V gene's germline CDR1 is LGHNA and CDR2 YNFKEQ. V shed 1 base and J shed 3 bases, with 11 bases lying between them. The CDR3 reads CASSQVQGETDTQYF. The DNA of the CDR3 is TGTGCCAGCAGCCAAGTGCAGGGAGAAACAGATACGCAGTATTTT.

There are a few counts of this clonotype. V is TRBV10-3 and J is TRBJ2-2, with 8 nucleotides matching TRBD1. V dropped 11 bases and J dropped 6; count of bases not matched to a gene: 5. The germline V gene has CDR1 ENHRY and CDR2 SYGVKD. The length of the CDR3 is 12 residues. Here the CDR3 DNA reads TGTGCCGCACAGGGGGGCGCCGGGGAGCTGTTTTTT. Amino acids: CAAQGGAGELFF.

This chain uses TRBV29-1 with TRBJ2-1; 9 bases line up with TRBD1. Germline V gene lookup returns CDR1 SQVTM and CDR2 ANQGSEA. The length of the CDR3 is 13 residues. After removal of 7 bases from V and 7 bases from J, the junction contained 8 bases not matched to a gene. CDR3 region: CSGTGTGYNEQFF. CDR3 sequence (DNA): TGCAGCGGCACCGGGACAGGGTATAATGAGCAGTTCTTC.

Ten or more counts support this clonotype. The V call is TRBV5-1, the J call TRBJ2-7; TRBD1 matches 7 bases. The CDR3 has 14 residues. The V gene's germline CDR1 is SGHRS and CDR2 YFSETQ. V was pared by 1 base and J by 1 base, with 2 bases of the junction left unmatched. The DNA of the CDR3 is TGCGCCAGCAGCTTGACAGGGGCGTCCTACGAGCAGTACTTC. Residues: CASSLTGASYEQYF.

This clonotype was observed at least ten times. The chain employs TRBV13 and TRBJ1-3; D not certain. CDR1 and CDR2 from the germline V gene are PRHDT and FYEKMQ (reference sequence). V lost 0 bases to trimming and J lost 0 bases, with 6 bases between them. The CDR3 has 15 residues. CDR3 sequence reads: CASSLGDSSGNTIYF. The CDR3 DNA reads TGTGCCAGCAGCTTAGGTGATTCCTCTGGAAACACCATATATTTT.

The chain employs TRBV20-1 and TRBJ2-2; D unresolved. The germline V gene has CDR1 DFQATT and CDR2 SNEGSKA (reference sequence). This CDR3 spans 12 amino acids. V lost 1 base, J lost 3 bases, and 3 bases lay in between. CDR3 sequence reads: CSARVDTGELFF. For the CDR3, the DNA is TGCAGTGCTAGAGTGGACACCGGGGAGCTGTTTTTT.

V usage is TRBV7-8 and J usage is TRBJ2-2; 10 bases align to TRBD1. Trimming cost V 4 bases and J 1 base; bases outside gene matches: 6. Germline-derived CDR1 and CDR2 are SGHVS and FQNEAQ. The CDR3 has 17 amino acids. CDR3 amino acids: CASSYRDRGRNTGELFF. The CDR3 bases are TGTGCCAGCAGCTACCGGGACAGGGGAAGGAACACCGGGGAGCTGTTTTTT.

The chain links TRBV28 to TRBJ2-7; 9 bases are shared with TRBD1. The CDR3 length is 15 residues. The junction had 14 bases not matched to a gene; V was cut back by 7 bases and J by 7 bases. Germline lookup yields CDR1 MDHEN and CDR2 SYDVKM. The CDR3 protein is CASTRGQGRAGEQYF. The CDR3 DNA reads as TGTGCCAGCACCCGAGGACAGGGGAGGGCCGGAGAGCAGTACTTC.

The CDR3: CASSFGGASYNSPLHF. CDR3 DNA: TGTGCCAGCAGTTTTGGGGGGGCATCCTATAATTCACCCCTCCACTTT. The rearrangement links TRBV12-3 or TRBV12-4 to TRBJ1-6; a possible D gene is TRBD1 (6 bases). The length of the CDR3 is 16 residues. V gave up 3 bases and J gave up 1 base, with 10 bases separating them.

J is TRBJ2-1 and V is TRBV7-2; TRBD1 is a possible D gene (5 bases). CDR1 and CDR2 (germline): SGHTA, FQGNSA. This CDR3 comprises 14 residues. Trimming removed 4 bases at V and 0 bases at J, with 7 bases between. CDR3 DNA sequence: TGTGCCAGCAGCTCAGACAGCTCCTACAATGAGCAGTTCTTC. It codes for CASSSDSSYNEQFF.

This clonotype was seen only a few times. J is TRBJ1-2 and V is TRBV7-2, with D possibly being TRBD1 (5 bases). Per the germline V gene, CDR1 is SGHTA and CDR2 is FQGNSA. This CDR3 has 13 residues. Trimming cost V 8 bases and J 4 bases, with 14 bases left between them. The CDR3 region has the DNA TGTGCCAGCGGAGCCGGGACGTTCTATGGCTACACCTTC. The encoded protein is CASGAGTFYGYTF.

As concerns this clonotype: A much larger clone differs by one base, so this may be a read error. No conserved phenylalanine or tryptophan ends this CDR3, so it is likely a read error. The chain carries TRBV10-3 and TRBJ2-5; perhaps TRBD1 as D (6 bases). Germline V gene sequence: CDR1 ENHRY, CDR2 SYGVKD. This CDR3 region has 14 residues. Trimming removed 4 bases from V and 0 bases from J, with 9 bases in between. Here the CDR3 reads CAISGGQYQETQYY. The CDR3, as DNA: TGTGCCATCAGTGGTGGACAGTACCAAGAGACCCAGTACTAC.

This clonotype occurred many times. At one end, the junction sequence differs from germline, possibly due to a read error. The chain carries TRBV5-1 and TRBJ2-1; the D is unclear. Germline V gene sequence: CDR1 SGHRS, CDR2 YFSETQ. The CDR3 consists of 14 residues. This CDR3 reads CASSLVGPYNEQFF. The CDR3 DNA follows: TGTGCCAGCAGTTTGGTTGGGCCCTACAATGAGCAGTTCTTC.

The CDR3 DNA reads TGTGCCAGCAGTTCTATAAGGACTAGCGGGGGGGCAGGCCAGTACTTC. This gives the protein CASSSIRTSGGAGQYF. This chain uses TRBV27 with TRBJ2-7; 15 bases are shared with TRBD2. The V gene end was trimmed by 4 bases and the J gene end by 10 bases; junction bases not matched to a gene: 11. CDR1 and CDR2 (germline): MNHEY, SMNVEV (reference sequence). This CDR3 contains 16 residues.

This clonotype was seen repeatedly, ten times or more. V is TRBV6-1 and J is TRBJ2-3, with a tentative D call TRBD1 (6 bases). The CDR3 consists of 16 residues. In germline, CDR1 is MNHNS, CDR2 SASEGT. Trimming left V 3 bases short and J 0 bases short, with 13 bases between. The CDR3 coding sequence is TGTGCCAGCAGTGATGGCCAGGGGTTAAGCACAGATACGCAGTATTTT. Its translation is CASSDGQGLSTDTQYF.